A single sample gave rise to the 21 T cell receptor beta chains below, sequenced in a study of T cells after yellow fever vaccination. TCRdb re-called the 5' RACE reads through MiXCR, storing one row per CDR3 protein. The sample lists 250,000 to 300,000 distinct CDR3 sequences; 10% to 15% were seen once. The sample here was CD4+ T cells sorted from PBMCs, taken 45 days after the yellow fever booster vaccination. These receptors all come from a man under 40 who received the YFV17D yellow fever vaccine.

This clonotype was seen a handful of times. The chain recombines TRBV10-3 with TRBJ2-5; D may be TRBD2 (6 bases). V was trimmed by 6 bases and J by 2 bases, leaving 10 bases between them. The CDR3 length is 13 residues. CDR1 ENHRY and CDR2 SYGVKD come from the germline V gene. The CDR3 DNA is TGTGCCATCAGGGGGACTTCTCAAGAGACCCAGTACTTC. Protein: CAIRGTSQETQYF.

This clonotype was seen many times. This chain connects TRBV20-1 to TRBJ2-1; 9 nucleotides agree with TRBD2. Looked up from germline, CDR1 is DFQATT and CDR2 is SNEGSKA (reference sequence). The CDR3 length is 17 residues. V was pared by 5 bases and J by 0 bases, with 11 bases of the junction left unmatched. CDR3 in amino acids: CSARSGLAFSSYNEQFF. The CDR3 DNA reads TGCAGTGCTCGCTCCGGACTAGCGTTTAGCTCCTACAATGAGCAGTTCTTC.

This clonotype was seen more than once but under ten times. The chain links TRBV7-2 to TRBJ2-3; D is undetermined. This CDR3 comprises 14 residues. Germline values: CDR1 SGHTA, CDR2 FQGNSA. The V end lost 4 bases, the J end lost 1 base, and 9 bases lay between the germline ends. CDR3 sequence: CASSYDFGTDTQYF. The CDR3 coding sequence is TGTGCCAGCAGCTACGATTTTGGCACAGATACGCAGTATTTT.

The chain links TRBV5-1 to TRBJ2-3; D gene ambiguous. Per the germline V gene, CDR1 is SGHRS and CDR2 is YFSETQ. The V and J ends lost 4 bases and 1 base respectively, with 13 bases between them. The CDR3 length is 15 residues. CDR3 sequence (DNA): TGCGCCAGCAGCCCCGTCGATCAACGCACAGATACGCAGTATTTT. Translation gives CASSPVDQRTDTQYF.

The V gene is TRBV6-4, the J gene TRBJ2-1, with 13 bases identical to TRBD2. The CDR3 totals 15 residues. With 8 bases clipped from V and 2 bases from J, the junction kept 3 bases outside the gene matches. The germline gives CDR1 MRHNA, CDR2 SNTAGT. The CDR3 protein is CASAGLAGAYNEQFF. The CDR3 coding sequence is TGTGCCAGCGCCGGACTAGCGGGAGCCTACAATGAGCAGTTCTTC.

The chain is built from TRBV7-2 and TRBJ2-1; TRBD2 matches at 9 bases. Trimming removed 1 base from V and 8 bases from J; junction bases left unmatched: 6. Germline lookup yields CDR1 SGHTA and CDR2 FQGNSA. The CDR3 has 15 residues. CDR3 loop: CASSLEAGGPHEQFF. CDR3 in DNA: TGTGCCAGCAGCTTAGAGGCGGGAGGGCCGCATGAGCAGTTCTTC.

Notes on this clonotype: At one of its ends the junction is not consistent with the germline gene, which may arise from a read error. The chain joins TRBV6-2 or TRBV6-3 to TRBJ2-3; TRBD2 is a possible D gene (5 bases). The CDR3 loop spans 12 amino acids. Germline V gene data show CDR1 as MNHEY and CDR2 as SVGEGT. This CDR3 is CASSYVGDKQYF. The CDR3 DNA sequence: TGTGCCAGCAGTTACGTCGGGGATAAGCAGTATTTT.

This rearrangement joins TRBV2 to TRBJ2-5; D possibly corresponds to TRBD2 (5 bases). The CDR3 has 12 amino acids. Trimming took off 8 bases at V and 5 bases at J, with 12 bases between the two ends. Germline values: CDR1 SNHLY, CDR2 FYNNEI. CDR3 sequence (DNA): TGTGCCAGCGACCGGGATGAGGAGACCCAGTACTTC. Translating it yields CASDRDEETQYF.

The sample holds a few counts of this clonotype. The genes are TRBV7-9 and TRBJ1-2; TRBD1 matches 7 bases. This CDR3 region has 13 residues. In germline, CDR1 is SEHNR, CDR2 FQNEAQ (reference sequence). V lost 8 bases, J lost 0 bases, and 3 bases stayed unmatched. The CDR3 bases are TGTGCCAGCGACGGGACAGCTAACTATGGCTACACCTTC. As protein: CASDGTANYGYTF. Combining the CDR3 with reference TRBV7-9 and TRBJ1-2 gives the whole variable domain DTGVSQNPRHKITKRGQNVTFRCDPISEHNRLYWYRQTLGQGPEFLTYFQNEAQLEKSRLLSDRFSAERPKGSFSTLEIQRTEQGDSAMYLCASDGTANYGYTFGSGTRLTVV.

This clonotype was detected only a few times. The rearrangement links TRBV20-1 to TRBJ2-3, with TRBD1 identical over 8 bases. Germline CDR1 and CDR2: DFQATT and SNEGSKA (reference sequence). V shed 3 bases and J 5 bases; nucleotides not matched to a gene: 7. CDR3 length: 14 amino acids. CDR3 coding DNA: TGCAGTGCTAGTCGGCAGGGGGCTGGAGATACGCAGTATTTT. Encoded protein: CSASRQGAGDTQYF.

The chain recombines TRBV27 with TRBJ1-2, with D hard to call. Between the trimmed V and J ends, which lost 5 bases and 2 bases, there was a span of 6 bases. The CDR3 contains 12 residues. CDR1 and CDR2 from the germline V gene are MNHEY and SMNVEV (reference sequence). The CDR3 nucleotides are TGTGCCAGCAGTGGACGGAACTATGGCTACACCTTC. As protein: CASSGRNYGYTF.

The gene calls are TRBV30 and TRBJ2-7; unclear D gene. Trimming removed 2 bases at V and 3 bases at J, with 5 bases between. Germline CDR1 and CDR2: GTSNPN and SVGIG (reference sequence). This CDR3 has 11 residues. As DNA, the CDR3 is TGTGCCTGGAGTTGGGACTACGAGCAGTACTTC. Its translation: CAWSWDYEQYF.

To note about this clonotype: At one boundary the junction diverges from the germline segment, which might be a read error. V is TRBV5-4 and J is TRBJ2-2; TRBD1 aligns across 8 bases. The CDR3 is 16 amino acids. CDR1 and CDR2 (germline): SGHNT, YYREEE (reference sequence). Here the CDR3 reads CASSPRTGLSTGALFF. Here the CDR3 DNA reads TGTGCCAGCAGCCCACGGACAGGGTTGAGCACCGGGGCGCTGTTTTTT.

This CDR3 reads CASSLLQGGQPQHF. The DNA for the CDR3 is TGTGCCAGCAGCTTGCTCCAGGGTGGTCAGCCCCAGCATTTT. The rearrangement links TRBV7-2 to TRBJ1-5; D is possibly TRBD1 (5 bases). The length of the CDR3 is 14 residues. V lost 3 bases to trimming and J lost 6 bases, with 12 bases between them. Germline V lookup: CDR1 SGHTA, CDR2 FQGNSA.

This clonotype was seen a handful of times. The chain links TRBV6-6 to TRBJ1-1; D gene unclear. Germline V gene sequence: CDR1 MNHNY, CDR2 SVGAGI (reference sequence). Trimming removed 5 bases from V and 1 base from J, with 5 bases in between. The CDR3 has 12 residues. CDR3 nucleotides: TGTGCCAGCAGTACGGGGAACACTGAAGCTTTCTTT. Amino acid sequence: CASSTGNTEAFF.

This rearrangement joins TRBV25-1 to TRBJ2-7; no clear D. The V and J ends lost 8 bases and 0 bases respectively, with 11 bases between them. CDR1 MGHDK and CDR2 SYGVNS come from the germline V gene. The CDR3 is 13 amino acids. The CDR3 coding sequence is TGTGCCAGCTCATCAGTGAACTCCTACGAGCAGTACTTC. Translating it yields CASSSVNSYEQYF.

There are a few counts of this clonotype. The V and J genes are TRBV2 and TRBJ2-3, with 10 bases matching TRBD1. The germline V gene has CDR1 SNHLY and CDR2 FYNNEI. Unmatched junction bases numbered 5, after V lost 7 bases and J lost 7 bases. The CDR3 totals 13 residues. The CDR3 loop reads CASTGTGVNTQYF. In DNA, the CDR3 is TGTGCCAGCACCGGGACAGGGGTTAATACGCAGTATTTT.

The chain is built from TRBV21-1 and TRBJ2-5; the D call in the table, TRBD2, was not verified against the DNA. TRBV21-1 is recorded as a pseudogene. There are 20 residues in the CDR3. Written as DNA, the CDR3 is TGTGCCAGCAGCAAAATGGGGTGGGGGACTAGCGGGAGTCCGGAAGAGACCCAGTACTTC. This encodes CASSKMGWGTSGSPEETQYF.

The chain combines TRBV6-1 with TRBJ1-5; the D gene is possibly TRBD1 (6 bases). The germline V gene encodes CDR1 MNHNS and CDR2 SASEGT. The CDR3 sequence is 14 residues long. V lost 5 bases and J 5 bases, leaving 13 bases between the germline ends. The DNA for the CDR3 is TGTGCCAGCAGTCGGACAGATCGAGATCAGCCCCAGCATTTT. As protein: CASSRTDRDQPQHF.

The chain combines TRBV7-6 with TRBJ2-1; 7 nucleotides align to TRBD2. Germline CDR1 and CDR2: SGHVS and FNYEAQ. The CDR3 length is 13 residues. The trim removed 5 bases at V and 8 bases at J, leaving 6 bases unmatched. CDR3 DNA sequence: TGTGCCAGCAGCAGGGGAGGGTGGGATGAGCAGTTCTTC. Its translation: CASSRGGWDEQFF.

This clonotype appeared a few times. The CDR3 is CSVAGQGDQPQHF. CDR3 sequence (DNA): TGCAGCGTTGCGGGACAGGGTGATCAGCCCCAGCATTTT. The chain combines TRBV29-1 with TRBJ1-5; 9 positions agree with TRBD1. The CDR3 extends over 13 amino acids. The germline gives CDR1 SQVTM, CDR2 ANQGSEA. V was pared by 4 bases and J by 5 bases, with 3 bases of the junction left unmatched.